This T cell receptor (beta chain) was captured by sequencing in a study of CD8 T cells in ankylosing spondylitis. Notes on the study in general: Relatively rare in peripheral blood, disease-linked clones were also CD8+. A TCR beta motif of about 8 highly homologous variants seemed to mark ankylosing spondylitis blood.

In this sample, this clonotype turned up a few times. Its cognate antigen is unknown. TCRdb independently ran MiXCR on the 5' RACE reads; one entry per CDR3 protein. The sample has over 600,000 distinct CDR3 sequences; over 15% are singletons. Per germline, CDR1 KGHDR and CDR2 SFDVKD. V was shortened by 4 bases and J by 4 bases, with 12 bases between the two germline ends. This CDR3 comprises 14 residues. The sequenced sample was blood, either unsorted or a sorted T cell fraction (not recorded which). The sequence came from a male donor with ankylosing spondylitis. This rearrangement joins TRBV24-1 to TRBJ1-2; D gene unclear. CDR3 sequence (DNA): TGTGCCACCAGTGACCCTGGAGGAAGCTATGGCTACACCTTC. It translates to CATSDPGGSYGYTF.